This TCR beta chain was obtained from a study of T-cell memory formation after mild COVID-19. Findings of the study overall: CM and EM subsets held most contracting CD4+ clones; EMRA held CD8+ ones. A subset of responding clones appeared in pre-infection memory, suggesting cross-reactive memory joined.

A word on this clonotype: The antigen is unknown.

Losses at the gene ends were 1 base for V and 0 bases for J; bases not matched to a gene: 2. The CDR3 has 16 residues. Germline values: CDR1 SNHLY, CDR2 FYNNEI. A single record per CDR3 protein comes from TCRdb applying MiXCR to the 5' RACE reads. Of under 550,000 distinct CDR3 sequences listed, around 17% are singletons. The rearrangement uses TRBV2 and TRBJ2-2; 7 nucleotides align to TRBD2. This receptor was taken from a man aged 18 to 30 who had mild COVID-19 (a few samples of this study predate the infection). Cell type and time point are not known. The sample consisted of PBMCs or a T cell subset sorted from them (not recorded which). The CDR3 protein is CASSEGGGANTGELFF. The CDR3 DNA reads as TGTGCCAGCAGTGAAGGCGGGGGAGCGAACACCGGGGAGCTGTTTTTT.